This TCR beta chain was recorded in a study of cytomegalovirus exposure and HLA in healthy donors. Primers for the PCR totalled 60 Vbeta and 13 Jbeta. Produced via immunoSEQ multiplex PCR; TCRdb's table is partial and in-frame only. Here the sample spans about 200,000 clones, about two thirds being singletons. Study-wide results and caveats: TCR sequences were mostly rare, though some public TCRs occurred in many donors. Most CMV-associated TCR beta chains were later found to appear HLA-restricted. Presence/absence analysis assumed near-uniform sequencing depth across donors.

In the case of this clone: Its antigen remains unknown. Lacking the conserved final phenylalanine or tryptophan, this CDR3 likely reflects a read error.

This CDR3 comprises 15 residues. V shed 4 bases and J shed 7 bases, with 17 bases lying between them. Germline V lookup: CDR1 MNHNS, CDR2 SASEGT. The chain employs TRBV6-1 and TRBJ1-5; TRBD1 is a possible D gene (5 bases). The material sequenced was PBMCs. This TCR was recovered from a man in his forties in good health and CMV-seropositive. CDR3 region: CASSGSRIRGQPQHL. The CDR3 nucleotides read TGTGCCAGCAGTGGTTCCCGGATTAGGGGCCAGCCCCAGCATCTT.